This TCR beta chain was recovered during a study of blood T cell repertoires in COVID-19. The CDR3 has 20 residues. Trimming took 4 bases from V and 6 from J; bases not matched to a gene: 23. Clones were sequenced by immunoSEQ multiplex PCR, and TCRdb holds only the in-frame ones, with some missing. The sample has tens of thousands of clones; approximately 89% are singletons. The rearrangement uses TRBV23-1 and TRBJ2-2, with 7 bases lining up with TRBD2. TRBV23-1 falls under the ORF class, with uncertain function. Sequencing input: peripheral blood. This TCR derives from a man of 80 years or more with acute or convalescent COVID-19. This CDR3 is CASSRPGDPEWEGLAGELFF. The CDR3 nucleotides are TGCGCCAGCAGTCGACCCGGGGATCCAGAGTGGGAGGGCCTGGCCGGGGAGCTGTTTTTT.